This TCR beta chain was identified during a study of blood T cell repertoires in COVID-19. At the level of the study: Whether acute or convalescent, the COVID-19 samples came from the United States, Italy and Spain. PBMCs, B-cell-depleted T cells, or T cells provided the cDNA or gDNA that made up the material.

As originally analysed: Amplified reference gene primers provided the basis for estimating nucleated cell counts. Assay used: immunoSEQ multiplex PCR; TCRdb lists only in-frame clones, some missing. The V and J calls and clone size were taken over from that table, and D and trimming were inferred from the DNA. Among some 180,000 clones, around 90% were seen once, and the ten largest hold 6%. Losses at the gene ends were 5 bases for V and 2 bases for J; bases not matched to a gene: 3. Looked up from germline, CDR1 is LGHDT and CDR2 is YNNKEL (reference sequence). The CDR3 contains 14 residues. Sequenced sample: peripheral blood. The chain carries TRBV3-1 (or the pseudogene TRBV3-2) and TRBJ1-1; 9 bases align to TRBD1. This clonotype was sampled from a man in his forties with active or convalescent COVID-19. This CDR3 is CASSTTGGNTEAFF. In DNA, the CDR3 is TGTGCCAGCAGCACTACAGGGGGCAACACTGAAGCTTTCTTT.